This T cell receptor (beta chain) is from a study of identical twins. There are 14 residues in the CDR3. V lost 3 bases to trimming and J lost 5 bases, with 12 bases between them. The V gene's germline CDR1 is LGHNA and CDR2 YSLEER. This clonotype was seen a handful of times. TCRdb analysed the 5' RACE reads with MiXCR anew, one entry per CDR3 protein. The data hold some 590,000 distinct CDR3 sequences, with around 9.6% observed a single time. These data were also reused for a study on yellow fever vaccine responses in identical twins.

The chain recombines TRBV4-3 with TRBJ2-3; tentatively, D is TRBD1 (5 bases). The clonotype comes from a woman between 18 and 29 years old in good health. The sample comprised PBMCs. The DNA for the CDR3 is TGCGCCAGCAGCCAGCCCCGACAGCTAGATACGCAGTATTTT. Translated, it gives CASSQPRQLDTQYF.